This TCR beta chain emerged from a study of T-cell memory formation after mild COVID-19. With constant-segment primers, 5'RACE yielded cDNA libraries of TCR alpha and TCR beta that carried sample barcodes and UMIs. In TCRdb, the 5' RACE reads were re-called with MiXCR into one record per CDR3 protein. The sample yields about 600,000 distinct CDR3 sequences, less than 25% seen once. With respect to this clonotype: Its antigen is not identified.

V shed 5 bases and J 3 bases; nucleotides not matched to a gene: 7. This CDR3 is built from 14 residues. Germline V gene lookup returns CDR1 LNHDA and CDR2 SQIVND (reference sequence). Study-wide points: Clones contracting across day 15 to 85 had a balanced CD4/CD8 profile; later expanding clones leaned CD4+. Contracting CD8+ clones were enriched in EMRA, CD4+ mainly in CM and EM. Second-wave clones with a day 37 peak had unconfirmed SARS-CoV-2 specificity.

The specimen sequenced was PBMCs or a T cell subset sorted from them (not recorded which). The source of this sequence is an adult woman who had mild COVID-19 (a few samples of this study predate the infection). Cell type and time point are not known. The V and J genes are TRBV19 and TRBJ2-7; 7 bases fit TRBD2. The CDR3 DNA follows: TGTGCCAGTAGTCTAGCGGACGGAAGCTACGAGCAGTACTTC. This encodes CASSLADGSYEQYF.